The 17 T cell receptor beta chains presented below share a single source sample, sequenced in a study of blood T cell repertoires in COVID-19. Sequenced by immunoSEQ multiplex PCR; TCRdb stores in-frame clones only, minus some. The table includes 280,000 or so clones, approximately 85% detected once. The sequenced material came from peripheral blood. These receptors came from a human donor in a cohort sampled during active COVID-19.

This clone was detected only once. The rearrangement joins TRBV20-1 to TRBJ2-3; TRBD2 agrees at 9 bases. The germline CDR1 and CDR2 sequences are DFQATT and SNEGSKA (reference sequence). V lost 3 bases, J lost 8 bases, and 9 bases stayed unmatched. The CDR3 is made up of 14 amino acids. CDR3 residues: CSASTASGVVTQYF. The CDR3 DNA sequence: TGCAGTGCTAGTACGGCTAGCGGGGTTGTTACGCAGTATTTT.

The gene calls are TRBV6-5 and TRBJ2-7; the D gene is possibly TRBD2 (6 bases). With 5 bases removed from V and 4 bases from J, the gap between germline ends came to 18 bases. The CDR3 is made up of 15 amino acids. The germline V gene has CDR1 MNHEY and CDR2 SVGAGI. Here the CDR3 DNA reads TGTGCCAGCAGTAACCCCCTTTCGGGAGTTTACGAGCAGTACTTC. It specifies CASSNPLSGVYEQYF.

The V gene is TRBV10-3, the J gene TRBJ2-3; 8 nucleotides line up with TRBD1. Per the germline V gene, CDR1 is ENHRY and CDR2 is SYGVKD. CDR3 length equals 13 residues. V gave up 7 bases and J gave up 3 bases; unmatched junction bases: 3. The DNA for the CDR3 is TGTGCCATCAAGGGACAGGAGACAGATACGCAGTATTTT. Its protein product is CAIKGQETDTQYF.

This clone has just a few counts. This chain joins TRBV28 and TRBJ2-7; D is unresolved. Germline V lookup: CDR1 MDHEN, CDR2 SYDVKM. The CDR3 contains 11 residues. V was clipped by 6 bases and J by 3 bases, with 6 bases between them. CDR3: CASRSVYEQYF. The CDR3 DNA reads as TGTGCCAGCAGGAGCGTCTACGAGCAGTACTTC.

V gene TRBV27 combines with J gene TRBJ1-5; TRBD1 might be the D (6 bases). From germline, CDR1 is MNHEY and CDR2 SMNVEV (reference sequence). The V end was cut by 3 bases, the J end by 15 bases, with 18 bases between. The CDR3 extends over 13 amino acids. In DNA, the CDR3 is TGTGCCAGCAGTTTTTCTGGGGGCCGATCGCCGCATTTT. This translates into CASSFSGGRSPHF.

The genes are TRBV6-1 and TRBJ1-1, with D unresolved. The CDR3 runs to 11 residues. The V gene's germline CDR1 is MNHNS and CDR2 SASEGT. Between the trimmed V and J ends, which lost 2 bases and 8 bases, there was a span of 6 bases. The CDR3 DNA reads TGTGCCAGCAGTGAAATGAGGGAAGCTTTCTTT. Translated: CASSEMREAFF.

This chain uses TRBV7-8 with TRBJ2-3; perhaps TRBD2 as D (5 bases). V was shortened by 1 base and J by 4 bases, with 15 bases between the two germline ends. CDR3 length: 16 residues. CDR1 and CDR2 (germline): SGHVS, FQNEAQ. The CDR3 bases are TGTGCCAGCAGCTTAGAGAGGGTTTTAGCCGCAGATACGCAGTATTTT. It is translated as CASSLERVLAADTQYF. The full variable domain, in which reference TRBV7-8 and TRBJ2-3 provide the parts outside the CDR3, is GAGVSQSPRYKVAKRGQDVALRCDPISGHVSLFWYQQALGQGPEFLTYFQNEAQLDKSGLPSDRFFAERPEGSVSTLKIQRTQQEDSAVYLCASSLERVLAADTQYFGPGTRLTVL.

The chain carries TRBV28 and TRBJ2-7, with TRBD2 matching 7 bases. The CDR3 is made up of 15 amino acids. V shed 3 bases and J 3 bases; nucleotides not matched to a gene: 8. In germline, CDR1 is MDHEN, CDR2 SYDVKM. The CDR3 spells CASSFLSAGVYEQYF. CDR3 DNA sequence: TGTGCCAGCAGTTTCCTCTCGGCGGGGGTCTACGAGCAGTACTTC.

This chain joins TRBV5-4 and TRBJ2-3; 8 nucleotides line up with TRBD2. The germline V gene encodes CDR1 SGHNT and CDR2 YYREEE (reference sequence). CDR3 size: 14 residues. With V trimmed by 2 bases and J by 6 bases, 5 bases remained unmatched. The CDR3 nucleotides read TGTGCCAGCAGCTTCATGCGGGAGGCGGATACGCAGTATTTT. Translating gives CASSFMREADTQYF.

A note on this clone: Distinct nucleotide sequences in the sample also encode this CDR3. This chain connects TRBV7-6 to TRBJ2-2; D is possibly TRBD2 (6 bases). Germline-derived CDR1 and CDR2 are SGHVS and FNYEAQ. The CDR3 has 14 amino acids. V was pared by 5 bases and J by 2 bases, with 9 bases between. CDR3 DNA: TGTGCCAGCAGCCCCGGGACTAACACCGGGGAGCTGTTTTTT. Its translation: CASSPGTNTGELFF.

CDR3 sequence: CASSFAGQGGEQYF. CDR3 DNA: TGCGCCAGCAGCTTCGCGGGACAGGGGGGCGAGCAGTACTTC. This chain links TRBV5-1 with TRBJ2-7; 11 bases are a match to TRBD1. The length of the CDR3 is 14 residues. Germline CDR1 is SGHRS and CDR2 is YFSETQ. The V segment lost 2 bases and the J segment 6 bases; nucleotides outside the gene matches: 4.

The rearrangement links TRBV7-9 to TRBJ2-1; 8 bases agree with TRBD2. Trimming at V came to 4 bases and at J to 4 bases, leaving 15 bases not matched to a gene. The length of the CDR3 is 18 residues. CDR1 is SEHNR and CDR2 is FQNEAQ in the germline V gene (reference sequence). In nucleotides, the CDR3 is TGTGCCAGCAGCTCGGCCGGGGGATCTAGCGGGCCGTACAATGAGCAGTTCTTC. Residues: CASSSAGGSSGPYNEQFF. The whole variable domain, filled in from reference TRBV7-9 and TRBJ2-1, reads DTGVSQNPRHKITKRGQNVTFRCDPISEHNRLYWYRQTLGQGPEFLTYFQNEAQLEKSRLLSDRFSAERPKGSFSTLEIQRTEQGDSAMYLCASSSAGGSSGPYNEQFFGPGTRLTVL.

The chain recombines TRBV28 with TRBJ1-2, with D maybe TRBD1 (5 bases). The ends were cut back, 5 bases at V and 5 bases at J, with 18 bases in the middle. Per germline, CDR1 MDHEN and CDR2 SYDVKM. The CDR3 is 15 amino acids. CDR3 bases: TGTGCCAGCAGTATACAGGTTTCGGGGGATTATGGCTACACCTTC. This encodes CASSIQVSGDYGYTF.

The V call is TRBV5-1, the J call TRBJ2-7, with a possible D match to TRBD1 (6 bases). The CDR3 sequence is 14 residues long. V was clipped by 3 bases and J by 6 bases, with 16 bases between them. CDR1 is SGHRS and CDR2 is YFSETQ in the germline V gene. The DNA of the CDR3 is TGCGCCAGCAGCTCGGGGACACCGACCCCCGAGCAGTACTTC. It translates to CASSSGTPTPEQYF.

This CDR3 reads CASSNTGTGALGWQPQHF. As DNA, the CDR3 is TGTGCCAGCAGTAACACCGGGACAGGAGCGCTTGGTTGGCAGCCCCAGCATTTT. V usage is TRBV2 and J usage is TRBJ1-5, with 8 nucleotides matching TRBD1. Germline-derived CDR1 and CDR2 are SNHLY and FYNNEI. V gave up 5 bases and J gave up 7 bases; unmatched junction bases: 19. The CDR3 spans 18 residues.

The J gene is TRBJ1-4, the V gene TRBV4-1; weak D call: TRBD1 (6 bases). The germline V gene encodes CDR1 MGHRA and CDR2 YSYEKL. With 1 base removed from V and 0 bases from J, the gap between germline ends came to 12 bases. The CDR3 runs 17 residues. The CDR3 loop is CASSQGGRGSTNEKLFF. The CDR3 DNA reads TGCGCCAGCAGCCAAGGGGGTAGGGGGTCAACTAATGAAAAACTGTTTTTT.

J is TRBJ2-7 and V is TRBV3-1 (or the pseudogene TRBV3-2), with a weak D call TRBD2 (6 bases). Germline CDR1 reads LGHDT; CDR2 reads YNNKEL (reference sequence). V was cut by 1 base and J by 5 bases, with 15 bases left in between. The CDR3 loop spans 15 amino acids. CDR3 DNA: TGTGCCAGCAGCCAAGCGGGAGTGGGTCCCGACGAGCAGTACTTC. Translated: CASSQAGVGPDEQYF.